Listed below are T cell receptor beta chains from one sample, sequenced in a study of glioma-infiltrating T cells after dendritic cell vaccination. The repertoire was sequenced with immunoSEQ multiplex PCR; TCRdb's copy has only in-frame clones and lacks some. The sample holds roughly 83,000 clones, approximately 84% seen once. Sequencing used blood, obtained before dendritic cell vaccination. Receptors originate from a human donor with glioblastoma. Each CDR3 is given with its conserved first and last residue. The order of the fields is D gene, V gene, clone size, J gene, CDR3 DNA, CDR3 protein. A D gene is named only where the DNA matches it firmly. Only some rows state a clone size, as once, few, many or a class for expanded clones.

TRBD2	TRBV27	.	TRBJ2-7	TGTGCCAGCAGTTCTGGACTAGCGGGAGTGATCAACGAGCAGTACTTC	CASSSGLAGVINEQYF
.	TRBV4-1	.	TRBJ1-1	TGCGCCAGCAGTAAAGATCTCTGGCTGAACACTGAAGCTTTCTTT	CASSKDLWLNTEAFF
.	TRBV19	.	TRBJ1-1	TGTGCCAGTAGTATTGGTCAGGGTGGTAGAACTGAAGCTTTCTTT	CASSIGQGGRTEAFF
TRBD1	TRBV14	.	TRBJ1-4	TGTGCCAGCAGCCCACTTCCCGGGACAGGGGGAGAAAAACTGTTTTTT	CASSPLPGTGGEKLFF
TRBD2	TRBV6-5	.	TRBJ2-7	TGTGCCAGCAGTTATTCCGGGACTAGCGGCTCCTACGAGCAGTACTTC	CASSYSGTSGSYEQYF
.	TRBV5-4	.	TRBJ1-2	TGTGCCAGCAGCTTGGGGGTAGCAACCCTCTATGGCTACACCTTC	CASSLGVATLYGYTF
TRBD1	TRBV27	few	TRBJ1-2	TGTGCCAGCACCTCGTTGGGTCGGACAGGCTTTAGCGGCTACACCTTC	CASTSLGRTGFSGYTF
TRBD1	TRBV2	once	TRBJ2-7	TGTGCCAGCAGAGCAGGGGGCGACTTCTACGAGCAGTACTTC	CASRAGGDFYEQYF
TRBD1	TRBV7-2	.	TRBJ1-5	TGTGCCAGCAGCTGGACAGGGGCGGATCAGCCCCAGCATTTT	CASSWTGADQPQHF
TRBD1	TRBV2	.	TRBJ2-3	TGTGCCAGCAGTAGTGGACAGGGAAATACAGATACGCAGTATTTT	CASSSGQGNTDTQYF
TRBD2	TRBV6-6	.	TRBJ2-1	TGTGCCAGCAGTTCCGGACTAGCGGTATACAATGAGCAGTTCTTC	CASSSGLAVYNEQFF
.	TRBV2	few	TRBJ2-7	TGTGCCAGCACTCCAGAGGTACGGAGGGGGCCCTACGAGCAGTACTTC	CASTPEVRRGPYEQYF
.	TRBV27	.	TRBJ2-1	TGTGCCAGCAGTGTTGGGGACTCCTTCTACAATGAGCAGTTCTTC	CASSVGDSFYNEQFF
.	TRBV4-1	once	TRBJ1-5	TGCGCCAGCAGCCATTCGTGGGGAGGTAGCAATCAGCCCCAGCATTTT	CASSHSWGGSNQPQHF
TRBD2	TRBV11-2	.	TRBJ2-5	TGTGCCAGCAACGAGGGACTAGCAGAGACCCAGTACTTC	CASNEGLAETQYF
.	TRBV19	.	TRBJ1-2	TGTGCCAGTAGACAGGGCTATGGCTACACCTTC	CASRQGYGYTF
.	TRBV6-5	.	TRBJ1-1	TGTGCCAGCAGCGGGGTTACGAACACTGAAGCTTTCTTT	CASSGVTNTEAFF
TRBD2	TRBV11-2	.	TRBJ2-7	TGTGCCAGCAGCTCAGCTAGCGGGAGATTCTACGAGCAGTACTTC	CASSSASGRFYEQYF